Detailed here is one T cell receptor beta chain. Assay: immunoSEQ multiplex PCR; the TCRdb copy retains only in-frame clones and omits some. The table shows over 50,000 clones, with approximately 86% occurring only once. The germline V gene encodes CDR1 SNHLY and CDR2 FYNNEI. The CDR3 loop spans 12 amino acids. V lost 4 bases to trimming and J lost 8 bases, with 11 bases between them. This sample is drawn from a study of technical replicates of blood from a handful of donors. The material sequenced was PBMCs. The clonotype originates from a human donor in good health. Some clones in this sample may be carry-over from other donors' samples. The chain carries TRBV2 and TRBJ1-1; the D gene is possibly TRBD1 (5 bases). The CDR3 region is CASSADRAEAFF. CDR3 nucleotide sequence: TGTGCCAGCAGTGCCGACAGAGCCGAAGCTTTCTTT.